The 23 T cell receptor beta chains below were found in one sample sequenced in a study of technical replicates of blood from a handful of donors. Assay used: immunoSEQ multiplex PCR; TCRdb lists only in-frame clones, some missing. The table has approximately 45,000 clones, around 97% seen once. Material: T cells isolated from PBMCs. These receptors were collected from a human donor in good health.

J is TRBJ2-3 and V is TRBV10-3; 9 positions agree with TRBD2. Germline trimming cut 6 bases from V and 0 bases from J; bases unmatched to any gene: 4. Germline loops: CDR1 ENHRY, CDR2 SYGVKD. CDR3 size: 15 residues. CDR3 sequence: CAIRVSGSSTDTQYF. The DNA of the CDR3 is TGTGCCATCAGGGTTAGCGGGAGTAGCACAGATACGCAGTATTTT.

This CDR3 is CASSLNRGLAGDEQFF. The CDR3 DNA reads TGTGCCAGCAGCTTAAACCGGGGACTAGCGGGAGATGAGCAGTTCTTC. The chain carries TRBV7-2 and TRBJ2-1, with 14 positions matching TRBD2. CDR1 and CDR2 (germline): SGHTA, FQGNSA. V gave up 2 bases and J gave up 8 bases; unmatched junction bases: 5. This CDR3 has 16 amino acids. Filled out from reference TRBV7-2 and TRBJ2-1, the complete variable domain reads GAGVSQSPSNKVTEKGKDVELRCDPISGHTALYWYRQSLGQGLEFLIYFQGNSAPDKSGLPSDRFSAERTGGSVSTLTIQRTQQEDSAVYLCASSLNRGLAGDEQFFGPGTRLTVL.

V is TRBV30 and J is TRBJ2-7; 12 bases align to TRBD1. Germline CDR1 GTSNPN, CDR2 SVGIG (reference sequence). J lost 4 bases, V lost 0 bases, and 4 bases had no gene match. This CDR3 has 15 amino acids. CDR3 coding DNA: TGTGCCTGGAGTGTCGGGACAGGGGGCCGGTACGAGCAGTACTTC. Translating it yields CAWSVGTGGRYEQYF.

The CDR3 sequence: CASSLMAGMNTEAFF. The CDR3, as DNA: TGTGCCAGCAGCTTAATGGCAGGGATGAACACTGAAGCTTTCTTT. This chain joins TRBV7-3 and TRBJ1-1; weak D call: TRBD1 (5 bases). The CDR3 sequence is 15 residues long. Trimming stripped 1 base from V and 0 bases from J, with 9 bases between. Germline V gene lookup returns CDR1 SGHTA and CDR2 FQGTGA. The full variable domain, completed using reference TRBV7-3 and TRBJ1-1, is GAGVSQTPSNKVTEKGKYVELRCDPISGHTALYWYRQSLGQGPEFLIYFQGTGAADDSGLPNDRFFAVRPEGSVSTLKIQRTERGDSAVYLCASSLMAGMNTEAFFGQGTRLTVV.

This clone was seen just once. V is TRBV11-3 and J is TRBJ2-1; TRBD1 might be the D (6 bases). The CDR3 covers 15 residues. Germline V CDR1 and CDR2: SGHNT, YENEEA. The V end was cut by 5 bases, the J end by 4 bases, with 15 bases between. The CDR3 DNA follows: TGTGCCAGCAGCCCCCGTGGGCAGGGGTACAATGAGCAGTTCTTC. As protein: CASSPRGQGYNEQFF.

The genes are TRBV10-3 and TRBJ1-5, with 7 positions matching TRBD1. Germline assignment: CDR1 ENHRY and CDR2 SYGVKD. The ends lost 4 bases at V and 0 bases at J; junction bases unmatched: 6. The CDR3 has 16 residues. The chain's CDR3 is CAISGGQLNSNQPQHF. The CDR3 DNA reads TGTGCCATCAGTGGGGGACAGCTTAATAGCAATCAGCCCCAGCATTTT.

The V and J genes are TRBV7-2 and TRBJ1-2; no definite D call. This CDR3 has 15 residues. The ends were cut back, 3 bases at V and 0 bases at J, with 11 bases in the middle. Germline assignment: CDR1 SGHTA and CDR2 FQGNSA. In nucleotides, the CDR3 is TGTGCCAGCAGCTTTAATCCCGAGCCTAACTATGGCTACACCTTC. It is translated as CASSFNPEPNYGYTF.

The gene calls are TRBV5-1 and TRBJ2-3; 7 bases fit TRBD1. The V and J ends lost 3 bases and 0 bases, in that order; junction bases with no gene match: 10. The CDR3 extends over 17 amino acids. CDR1 is SGHRS and CDR2 is YFSETQ in the germline V gene. The CDR3 DNA sequence: TGCGCCAGCAGCTCATTACCCGGGACAGCTAGCACAGATACGCAGTATTTT. Translated: CASSSLPGTASTDTQYF.

The chain combines TRBV6-6 with TRBJ2-3; D call uncertain. The ends were cut back, 6 bases at V and 2 bases at J, with 15 bases in the middle. The CDR3 has 15 amino acids. In germline, CDR1 is MNHNY, CDR2 SVGAGI (reference sequence). The CDR3 DNA sequence: TGTGCCAGCAGAAACAGAGCCATCCCCACAGATACGCAGTATTTT. Protein sequence: CASRNRAIPTDTQYF.

The J gene is TRBJ2-5, the V gene TRBV6-5, with a tentative D call TRBD2 (6 bases). The CDR3 has 14 residues. V was cut by 7 bases and J by 4 bases, with 16 bases left in between. Germline assignment: CDR1 MNHEY and CDR2 SVGAGI. CDR3 loop: CASIPRMGGETQYF. CDR3 nucleotides: TGTGCCAGCATCCCCCGCATGGGGGGAGAGACCCAGTACTTC.

The gene calls are TRBV5-4 and TRBJ1-2; TRBD1 aligns across 7 bases. This CDR3 region has 15 residues. Looked up from germline, CDR1 is SGHNT and CDR2 is YYREEE (reference sequence). V gave up 1 base and J gave up 3 bases; unmatched junction bases: 6. In nucleotides, the CDR3 is TGTGCCAGCAGCTTGTGGAGGACAGGAGACTATGGCTACACCTTC. This sequence encodes CASSLWRTGDYGYTF.

The chain joins TRBV4-1 to TRBJ2-7; no firm D call. CDR3 length: 13 residues. CDR1 and CDR2 (germline): MGHRA, YSYEKL. Trimming shortened V by 4 bases and J by 4 bases, and 11 bases separated the two germline ends. CDR3 bases: TGCGCCAGCAGCCCTTCTAATTTTTACGAGCAGTACTTC. Translating gives CASSPSNFYEQYF.

This chain uses TRBV30 with TRBJ2-3; no firm D call. Germline V CDR1 and CDR2: GTSNPN, SVGIG (reference sequence). The CDR3 consists of 15 residues. Trimming left V 1 base short and J 0 bases short, with 11 bases between. The CDR3 region is CAWSAVPTSTDTQYF. The DNA of the CDR3 is TGTGCCTGGAGTGCCGTACCAACTAGCACAGATACGCAGTATTTT.

The chain has TRBV30 and TRBJ2-2; D is unresolved. The CDR3 spans 12 residues. Germline-derived CDR1 and CDR2 are GTSNPN and SVGIG (reference sequence). The CDR3 protein is CLCWLRTGELFF. CDR3 DNA: TGTCTTTGCTGGCTGAGGACCGGGGAGCTGTTTTTT.

This clone was seen once. One junction end disagrees with the germline gene, perhaps due to a read error. This chain joins TRBV5-6 and TRBJ2-1; 9 bases are a match to TRBD2. CDR1 is SGHDT and CDR2 is YYEEEE in the germline V gene. The CDR3 loop spans 13 amino acids. The CDR3 reads CASSFYGIAGELF. As DNA, the CDR3 is TGTGCCAGCAGCTTTTACGGGATAGCGGGAGAGCTCTTC.

CDR3 amino acids: CASRHQGYGYTF. CDR3 DNA: TGTGCCAGCCGTCATCAGGGTTATGGCTACACCTTC. The chain couples TRBV6-5 to TRBJ1-2; TRBD1 might be the D (5 bases). This CDR3 contains 12 residues. Germline values: CDR1 MNHEY, CDR2 SVGAGI. With 8 bases removed from V and 5 bases from J, the gap between germline ends came to 12 bases.

This rearrangement joins TRBV13 to TRBJ2-7; maybe TRBD2 (7 bases). This CDR3 is built from 14 residues. With 5 bases removed from V and 2 bases from J, the gap between germline ends came to 13 bases. CDR1 is PRHDT, CDR2 FYEKMQ, per germline (reference sequence). CDR3 protein: CASSPTGTTYEQYF. Written as DNA, the CDR3 is TGTGCCAGCAGCCCCACAGGGACTACCTACGAGCAGTACTTC.

The chain recombines TRBV28 with TRBJ2-5, with a possible D match to TRBD2 (5 bases). This CDR3 has 15 residues. The V and J ends lost 5 bases and 2 bases respectively, with 15 bases between them. CDR1 is MDHEN and CDR2 is SYDVKM in the germline V gene. The CDR3 DNA reads TGTGCCAGCAGTACAAACCTACTAGGTCAAGAGACCCAGTACTTC. Amino acid sequence: CASSTNLLGQETQYF.

This chain uses TRBV5-1 with TRBJ2-7, with 11 bases aligning to TRBD1. CDR1 is SGHRS and CDR2 is YFSETQ in the germline V gene. CDR3 length: 15 amino acids. With 2 bases clipped from V and 2 bases from J, the junction kept 3 bases outside the gene matches. CDR3 region: CASSLAGQGAYEQYF. The CDR3 DNA follows: TGCGCCAGCAGCTTAGCGGGACAGGGGGCCTACGAGCAGTACTTC.

The genes are TRBV27 and TRBJ1-2; no firm D call. The germline V gene encodes CDR1 MNHEY and CDR2 SMNVEV (reference sequence). V gave up 5 bases and J gave up 4 bases, with 14 bases separating them. This CDR3 comprises 14 residues. CDR3 in amino acids: CASSPSRSLYGYTF. The DNA of the CDR3 is TGTGCCAGCAGTCCTAGCCGGAGTCTCTATGGCTACACCTTC.

CDR3 coding DNA: TGTGCCAGCAGCTTAAGCCCGGGAGGGTGGGAGGGCGGCTACACCTTC. Translating gives CASSLSPGGWEGGYTF. This chain uses TRBV7-3 with TRBJ1-2; D is unclear. V lost 1 base and J lost 8, with 20 bases in between. CDR1 and CDR2 from the germline V gene are SGHTA and FQGTGA. This CDR3 spans 16 amino acids. Full variable domain (rest looked up from reference TRBV7-3 and TRBJ1-2): GAGVSQTPSNKVTEKGKYVELRCDPISGHTALYWYRQSLGQGPEFLIYFQGTGAADDSGLPNDRFFAVRPEGSVSTLKIQRTERGDSAVYLCASSLSPGGWEGGYTFGSGTRLTVV.

V is TRBV13 and J is TRBJ1-2, with D tentatively TRBD1 (5 bases). The CDR3 sequence is 14 residues long. Trimming pared 7 bases from V and 6 bases from J, leaving 18 bases between. Germline CDR1 is PRHDT and CDR2 is FYEKMQ (reference sequence). CDR3: CASNAGYGGHGYTF. The CDR3 DNA follows: TGTGCCAGCAACGCGGGCTACGGGGGACATGGCTACACCTTC.

This chain links TRBV29-1 with TRBJ2-6; 7 bases align to TRBD1. The CDR3 extends over 16 amino acids. CDR1 is SQVTM, CDR2 ANQGSEA, per germline. J was trimmed by 2 bases and V by 4 bases; bases with no gene match: 8. The CDR3 bases are TGCAGCGTTGTGGACAGGAGGAGCACTGGGGCCAACGTCCTGACTTTC. This codes for CSVVDRRSTGANVLTF.